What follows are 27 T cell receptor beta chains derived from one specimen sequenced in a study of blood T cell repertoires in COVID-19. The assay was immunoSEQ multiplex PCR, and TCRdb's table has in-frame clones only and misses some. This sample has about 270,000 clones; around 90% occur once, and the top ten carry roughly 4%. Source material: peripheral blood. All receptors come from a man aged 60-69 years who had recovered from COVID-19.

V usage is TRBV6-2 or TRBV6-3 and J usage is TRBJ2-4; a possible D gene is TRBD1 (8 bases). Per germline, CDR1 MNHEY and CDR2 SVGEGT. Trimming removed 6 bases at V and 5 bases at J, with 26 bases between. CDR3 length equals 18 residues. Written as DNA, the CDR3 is TGTGCCAGCAGCATCGTCGGAGGAGGACAGGGAGGGCAAAACATTCAGTACTTC. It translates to CASSIVGGGQGGQNIQYF.

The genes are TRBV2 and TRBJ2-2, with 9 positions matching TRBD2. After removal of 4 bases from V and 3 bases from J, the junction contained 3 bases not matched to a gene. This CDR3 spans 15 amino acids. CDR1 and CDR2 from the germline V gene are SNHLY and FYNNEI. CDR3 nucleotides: TGTGCCAGCAGTGTTAGCGGGGGTTACACCGGGGAGCTGTTTTTT. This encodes CASSVSGGYTGELFF.

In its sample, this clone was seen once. The CDR3 DNA follows: TGCGCCAGCAGTGAGCCACGGACAGGGGCCACCGGGGAGCTGTTTTTT. Encoded protein: CASSEPRTGATGELFF. The J gene is TRBJ2-2, the V gene TRBV10-2, with TRBD1 matching over 9 bases. V gave up 2 bases and J gave up 4 bases; unmatched junction bases: 5. Germline lookup yields CDR1 WSHSY and CDR2 SAAADI. CDR3 length: 16 residues.

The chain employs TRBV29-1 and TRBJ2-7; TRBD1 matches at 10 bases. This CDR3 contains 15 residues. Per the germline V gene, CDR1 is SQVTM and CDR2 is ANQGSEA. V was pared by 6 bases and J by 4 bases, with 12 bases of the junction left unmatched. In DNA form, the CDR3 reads TGCAGCGTGACACAGGGACAGGGGAGTATTTACGAGCAGTACTTC. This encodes CSVTQGQGSIYEQYF.

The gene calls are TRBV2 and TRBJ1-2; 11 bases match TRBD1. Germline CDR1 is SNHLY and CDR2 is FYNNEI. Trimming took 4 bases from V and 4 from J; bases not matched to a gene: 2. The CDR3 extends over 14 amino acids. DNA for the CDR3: TGTGCCAGCAGTGGGGGGACAGGGGGCTATGGCTACACCTTC. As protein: CASSGGTGGYGYTF.

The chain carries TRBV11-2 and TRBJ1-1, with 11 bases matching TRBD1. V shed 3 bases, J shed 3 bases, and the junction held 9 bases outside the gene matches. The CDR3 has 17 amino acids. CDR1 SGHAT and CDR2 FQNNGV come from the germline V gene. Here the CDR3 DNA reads TGTGCCAGCAGCTTTTGGACAGGGGGCGCTGGATACACTGAAGCTTTCTTT. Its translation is CASSFWTGGAGYTEAFF.

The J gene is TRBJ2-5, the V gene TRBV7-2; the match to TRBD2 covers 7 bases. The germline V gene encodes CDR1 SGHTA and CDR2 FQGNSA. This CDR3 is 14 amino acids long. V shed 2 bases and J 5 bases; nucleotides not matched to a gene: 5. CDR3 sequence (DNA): TGTGCCAGCAGCTTATTGAACGGGGGGGAGACCCAGTACTTC. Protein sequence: CASSLLNGGETQYF.

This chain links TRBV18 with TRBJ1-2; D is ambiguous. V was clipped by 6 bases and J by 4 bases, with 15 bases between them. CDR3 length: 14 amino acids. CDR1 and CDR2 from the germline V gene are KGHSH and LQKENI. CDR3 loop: CASSPTTETYGYTF. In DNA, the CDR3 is TGTGCCAGCTCGCCTACCACGGAGACCTATGGCTACACCTTC.

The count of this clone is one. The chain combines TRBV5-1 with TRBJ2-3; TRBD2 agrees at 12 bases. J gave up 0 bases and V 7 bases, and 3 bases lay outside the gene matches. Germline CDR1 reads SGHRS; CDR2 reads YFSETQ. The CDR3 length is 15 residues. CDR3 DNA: TGCGCCAGCGACGGACTAGCGGGGAGCACAGATACGCAGTATTTT. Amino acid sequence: CASDGLAGSTDTQYF.

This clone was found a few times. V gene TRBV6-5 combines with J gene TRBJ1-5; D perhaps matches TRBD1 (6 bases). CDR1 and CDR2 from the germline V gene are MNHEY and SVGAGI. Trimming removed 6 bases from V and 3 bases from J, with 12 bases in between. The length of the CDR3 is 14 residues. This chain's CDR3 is CASSPQGFNQPQHF. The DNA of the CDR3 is TGTGCCAGCAGCCCACAGGGTTTCAATCAGCCCCAGCATTTT.

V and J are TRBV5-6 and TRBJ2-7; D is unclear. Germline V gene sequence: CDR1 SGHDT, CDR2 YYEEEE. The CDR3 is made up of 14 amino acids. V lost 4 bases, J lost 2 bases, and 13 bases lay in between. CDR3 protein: CASSPGGSTYEQYF. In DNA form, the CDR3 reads TGTGCCAGCAGCCCGGGTGGAAGTACCTACGAGCAGTACTTC.

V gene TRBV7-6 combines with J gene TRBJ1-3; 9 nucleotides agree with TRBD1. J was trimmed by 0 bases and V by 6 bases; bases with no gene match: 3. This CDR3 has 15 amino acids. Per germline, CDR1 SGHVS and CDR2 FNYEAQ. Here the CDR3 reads CASRDRGSSGNTIYF. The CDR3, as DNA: TGTGCCAGCAGAGACAGGGGGAGCTCTGGAAACACCATATATTTT. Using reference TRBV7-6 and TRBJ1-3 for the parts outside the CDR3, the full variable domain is GAGVSQSPRYKVTKRGQDVALRCDPISGHVSLYWYRQALGQGPEFLTYFNYEAQQDKSGLPNDRFSAERPEGSISTLTIQRTEQRDSAMYRCASRDRGSSGNTIYFGEGSWLTVV.

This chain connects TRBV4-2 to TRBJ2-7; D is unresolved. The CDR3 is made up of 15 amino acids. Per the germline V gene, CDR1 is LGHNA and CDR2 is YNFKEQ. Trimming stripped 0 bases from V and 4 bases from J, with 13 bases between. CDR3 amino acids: CASSQDVASRYEQYF. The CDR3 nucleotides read TGTGCCAGCAGCCAAGACGTGGCATCTCGATACGAGCAGTACTTC.

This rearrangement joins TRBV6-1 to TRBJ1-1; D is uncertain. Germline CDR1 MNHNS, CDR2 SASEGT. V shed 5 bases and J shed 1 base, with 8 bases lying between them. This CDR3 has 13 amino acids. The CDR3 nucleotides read TGTGCCAGCAGTTTACGGGAGAACACTGAAGCTTTCTTT. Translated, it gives CASSLRENTEAFF.

The CDR3: CASSLLSGGGQVETQYF. The DNA for the CDR3 is TGTGCCAGCAGCTTGCTATCCGGCGGGGGGCAGGTGGAGACCCAGTACTTC. The gene calls are TRBV5-6 and TRBJ2-5, with 8 bases aligning to TRBD2. Germline-derived CDR1 and CDR2 are SGHDT and YYEEEE. V was clipped by 1 base and J by 5 bases; unmatched bases: 13. The length of the CDR3 is 17 residues.

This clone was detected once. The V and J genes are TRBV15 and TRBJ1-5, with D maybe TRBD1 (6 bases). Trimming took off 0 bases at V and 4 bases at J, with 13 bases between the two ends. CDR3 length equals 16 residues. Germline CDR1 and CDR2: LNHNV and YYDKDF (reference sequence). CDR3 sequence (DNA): TGTGCCACCAGCAGAGATCTGAGGGGACAAAATCAGCCCCAGCATTTT. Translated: CATSRDLRGQNQPQHF.

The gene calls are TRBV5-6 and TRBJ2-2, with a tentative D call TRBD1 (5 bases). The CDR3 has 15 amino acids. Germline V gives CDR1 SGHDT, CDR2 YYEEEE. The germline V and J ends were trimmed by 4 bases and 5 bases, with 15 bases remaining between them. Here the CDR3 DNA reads TGTGCCAGCAGCCCCCTCAGGGATGGGACCGGGGAGCTGTTTTTT. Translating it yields CASSPLRDGTGELFF. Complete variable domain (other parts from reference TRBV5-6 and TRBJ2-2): DAGVTQSPTHLIKTRGQQVTLRCSPKSGHDTVSWYQQALGQGPQFIFQYYEEEERQRGNFPDRFSGHQFPNYSSELNVNALLLGDSALYLCASSPLRDGTGELFFGEGSRLTVL.

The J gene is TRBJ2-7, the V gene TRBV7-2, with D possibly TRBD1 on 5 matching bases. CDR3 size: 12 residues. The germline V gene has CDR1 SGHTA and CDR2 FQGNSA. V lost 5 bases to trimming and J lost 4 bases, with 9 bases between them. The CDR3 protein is CASSPTAYEQYF. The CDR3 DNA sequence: TGTGCCAGCAGCCCGACAGCATACGAGCAGTACTTC.

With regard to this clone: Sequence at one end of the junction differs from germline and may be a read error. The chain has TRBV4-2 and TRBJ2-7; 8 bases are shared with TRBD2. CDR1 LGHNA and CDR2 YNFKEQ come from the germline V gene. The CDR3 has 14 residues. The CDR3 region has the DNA TGTGCCAGCAGCTACGGGACTAGTAGGCACGAGCAGTGCTTC. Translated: CASSYGTSRHEQCF.

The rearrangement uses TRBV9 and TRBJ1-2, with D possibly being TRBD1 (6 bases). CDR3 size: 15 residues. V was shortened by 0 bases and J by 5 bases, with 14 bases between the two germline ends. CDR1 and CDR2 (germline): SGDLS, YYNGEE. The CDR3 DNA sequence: TGTGCCAGCAGCGTAGCTCAGGGGCAACGGTATGGCTACACCTTC. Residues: CASSVAQGQRYGYTF.

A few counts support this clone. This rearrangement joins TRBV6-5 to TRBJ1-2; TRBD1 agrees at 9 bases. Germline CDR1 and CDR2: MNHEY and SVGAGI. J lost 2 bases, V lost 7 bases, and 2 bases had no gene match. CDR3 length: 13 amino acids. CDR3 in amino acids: CASTGQGNYGYTF. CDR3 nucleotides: TGTGCCAGCACAGGACAGGGGAACTATGGCTACACCTTC.

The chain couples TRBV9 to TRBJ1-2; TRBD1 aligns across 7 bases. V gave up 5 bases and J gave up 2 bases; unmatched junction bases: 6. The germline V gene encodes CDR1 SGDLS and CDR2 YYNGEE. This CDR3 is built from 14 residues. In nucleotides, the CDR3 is TGTGCCAGCAGGGACAAACAGGGGAACTATGGCTACACCTTC. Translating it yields CASRDKQGNYGYTF.

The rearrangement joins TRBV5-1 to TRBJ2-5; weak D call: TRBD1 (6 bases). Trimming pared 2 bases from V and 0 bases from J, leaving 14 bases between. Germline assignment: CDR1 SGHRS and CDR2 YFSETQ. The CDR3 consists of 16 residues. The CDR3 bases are TGCGCCAGCAGCTTCCCTACCAGGGGTGACCAAGAGACCCAGTACTTC. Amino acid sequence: CASSFPTRGDQETQYF.

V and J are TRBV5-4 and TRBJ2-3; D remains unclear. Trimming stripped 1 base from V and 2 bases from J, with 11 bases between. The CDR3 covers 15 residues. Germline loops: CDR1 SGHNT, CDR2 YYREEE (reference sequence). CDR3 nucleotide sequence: TGTGCCAGCAGCTTGATCGGCAGGCCCACAGATACGCAGTATTTT. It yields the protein CASSLIGRPTDTQYF.

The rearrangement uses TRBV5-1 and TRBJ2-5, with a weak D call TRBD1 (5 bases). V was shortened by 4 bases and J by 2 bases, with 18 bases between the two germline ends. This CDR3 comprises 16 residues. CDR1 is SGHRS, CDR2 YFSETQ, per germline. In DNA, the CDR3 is TGCGCCAGCAGCCCCTTGTGGGGCAGGGATCAAGAGACCCAGTACTTC. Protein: CASSPLWGRDQETQYF.

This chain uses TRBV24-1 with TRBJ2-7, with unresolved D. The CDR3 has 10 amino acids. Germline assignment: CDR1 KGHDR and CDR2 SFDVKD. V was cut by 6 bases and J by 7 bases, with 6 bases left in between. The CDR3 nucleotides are TGTGCCACCAGTAAGAGGGAGCAGTACTTC. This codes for CATSKREQYF.

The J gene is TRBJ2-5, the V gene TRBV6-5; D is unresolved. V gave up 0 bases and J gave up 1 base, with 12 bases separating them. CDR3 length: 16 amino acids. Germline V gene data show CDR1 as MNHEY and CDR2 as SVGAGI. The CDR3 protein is CASSYSLVISQETQYF. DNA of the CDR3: TGTGCCAGCAGTTACTCTCTAGTAATTAGCCAAGAGACCCAGTACTTC.